These 8 T cell receptor beta chains share one sample of origin, sequenced in a study of blood T cell repertoires in COVID-19. Clones were sequenced by immunoSEQ multiplex PCR, and TCRdb holds only the in-frame ones, with some missing. The sample has roughly 71,000 clones, less than 90% seen once. Specimen: peripheral blood. These receptors were collected from a woman older than 75 with acute or convalescent COVID-19.

The rearrangement links TRBV29-1 to TRBJ2-7, with D possibly being TRBD2 (5 bases). V lost 4 bases to trimming and J lost 5 bases, with 15 bases between them. Germline values: CDR1 SQVTM, CDR2 ANQGSEA. There are 13 residues in the CDR3. The DNA of the CDR3 is TGCAGCGTTGCCCACACGACTACTAACGAGCAGTACTTC. Translating gives CSVAHTTTNEQYF.

This chain links TRBV24-1 with TRBJ2-7, with 9 bases matching TRBD1. The CDR3 extends over 16 amino acids. The germline CDR1 and CDR2 sequences are KGHDR and SFDVKD. The trim removed 4 bases at V and 0 bases at J, leaving 6 bases unmatched. The CDR3 region has the DNA TGTGCCACCAGTGAGTCCGGGACAGGGTCCTCCTACGAGCAGTACTTC. It encodes CATSESGTGSSYEQYF.

The gene calls are TRBV7-3 and TRBJ2-2; tentative D call: TRBD2 (6 bases). This CDR3 comprises 15 residues. V was pared by 3 bases and J by 4 bases, with 12 bases between. Per the germline V gene, CDR1 is SGHTA and CDR2 is FQGTGA. CDR3 protein: CASSFTGAGTGELFF. Written as DNA, the CDR3 is TGTGCCAGCAGCTTTACGGGAGCGGGCACCGGGGAGCTGTTTTTT.

This clone was detected a few times. The chain carries TRBV5-5 and TRBJ1-6; TRBD1 matches at 12 bases. Germline CDR1 reads SGHKS; CDR2 reads YYEKEE (reference sequence). The CDR3 extends over 18 amino acids. V dropped 1 base and J dropped 7; count of bases not matched to a gene: 9. CDR3 coding DNA: TGTGCCAGCAGCTTGACGGGGACAGGGGGCTTGGGGAATTCACCCCTCCACTTT. It specifies CASSLTGTGGLGNSPLHF.

The chain couples TRBV5-4 to TRBJ1-1; the D gene is possibly TRBD1 (6 bases). The ends were cut back, 6 bases at V and 3 bases at J, with 12 bases in the middle. The CDR3 has 13 amino acids. Germline CDR1 SGHNT, CDR2 YYREEE (reference sequence). CDR3 DNA sequence: TGTGCCAGCAAACAATACAGGGACACTGAAGCTTTCTTT. Protein sequence: CASKQYRDTEAFF.

CDR3 loop: CASSLAGTDTQYF. The DNA for the CDR3 is TGCGCCAGCAGCTTGGCCGGCACAGATACGCAGTATTTT. This rearrangement joins TRBV5-1 to TRBJ2-3; D is unresolved. CDR1 is SGHRS, CDR2 YFSETQ, per germline. Trimming left V 0 bases short and J 1 base short, with 3 bases between. There are 13 residues in the CDR3.

This clone came up a few times. The chain uses TRBV27 and TRBJ1-3; no definite D call. Trimming removed 6 bases from V and 0 bases from J, with 9 bases in between. In germline, CDR1 is MNHEY, CDR2 SMNVEV (reference sequence). The CDR3 is made up of 14 amino acids. CDR3 sequence: CASSPHNSGNTIYF. The CDR3 nucleotides read TGTGCCAGCAGCCCACATAACTCTGGAAACACCATATATTTT.

This chain links TRBV24-1 with TRBJ1-1; unclear D gene. This CDR3 has 18 amino acids. Per germline, CDR1 KGHDR and CDR2 SFDVKD. V shed 0 bases and J shed 7 bases, with 23 bases lying between them. The CDR3 region has the DNA TGTGCCACCAGTGATTTGGTGTCGGAGGCCAGAAAGTTTGGTGAAGCTTTCTTT. Amino acid sequence: CATSDLVSEARKFGEAFF.